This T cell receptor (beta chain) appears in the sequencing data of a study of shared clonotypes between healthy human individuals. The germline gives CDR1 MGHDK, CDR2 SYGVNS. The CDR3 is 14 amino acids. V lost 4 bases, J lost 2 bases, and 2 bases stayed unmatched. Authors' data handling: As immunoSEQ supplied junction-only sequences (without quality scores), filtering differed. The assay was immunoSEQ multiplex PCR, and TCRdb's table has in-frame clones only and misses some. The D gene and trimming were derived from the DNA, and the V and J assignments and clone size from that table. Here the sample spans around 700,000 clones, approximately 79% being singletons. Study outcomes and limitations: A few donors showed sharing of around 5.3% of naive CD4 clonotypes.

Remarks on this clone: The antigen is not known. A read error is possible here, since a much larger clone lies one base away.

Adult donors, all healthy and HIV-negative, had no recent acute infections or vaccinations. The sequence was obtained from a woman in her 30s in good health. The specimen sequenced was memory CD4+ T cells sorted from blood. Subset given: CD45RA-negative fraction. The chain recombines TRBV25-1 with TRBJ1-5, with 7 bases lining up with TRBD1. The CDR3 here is CASSGTGGNQPQHF. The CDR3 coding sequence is TGTGCCAGCAGTGGCACAGGGGGCAATCAGCCCCAGCATTTT.